These T cell receptor beta chains were read from a single sample in a study of blood T cell repertoires in COVID-19. Profiled with immunoSEQ multiplex PCR; TCRdb holds only in-frame clones, not every one. The table shows about 270,000 clones, with roughly 89% occurring only once. What was sequenced was peripheral blood. These receptors were taken from a man between 50 and 59 years old with acute or convalescent COVID-19. The CDR3 runs from the conserved cysteine through the conserved F or W. The order of the fields is J gene, clone size, V gene, D gene, CDR3 DNA, CDR3 protein. The D gene is left open where the match is weak. Size tells how often a clone was seen (once, few, many) or the class of an expanded clone, and some rows leave it out.

TRBJ2-7 | . | TRBV5-1 | . | TGCGCCAGCAGCCGGGAGCCTAACAAGAGCTCCTACGAGCAGTACTTC | CASSREPNKSSYEQYF
TRBJ1-3 | . | TRBV5-1 | . | TGCGCCAGCAGTTTGGGGGCCCTCTCTGGAAACACCATATATTTT | CASSLGALSGNTIYF
TRBJ1-1 | . | TRBV29-1 | . | TGCAGCGTGTGGGCAGGGTTGGGTGAAGCTTTCTTT | CSVWAGLGEAFF
TRBJ2-5 | once | TRBV7-7 | TRBD2 | TGTGCTAGCAGCTTAGGGCTAGCGGGGGGCCGGGAGACCCAGTACTTC | CASSLGLAGGRETQYF
TRBJ2-2 | . | TRBV6-5 | . | TGTGCCAGCAGTTACGTTCGGGTCAGCACCGGGGAGCTGTTTTTT | CASSYVRVSTGELFF
TRBJ2-3 | . | TRBV5-6 | . | TGTGCCAGCCGGCCAAGGGGGTCTAGCACAGATACGCAGTATTTT | CASRPRGSSTDTQYF
TRBJ1-5 | few | TRBV7-2 | . | TGTGCCAGCAGCTCGGGGTTGGTGCAGCCCCAGCATTTT | CASSSGLVQPQHF
TRBJ2-6 | . | TRBV11-2 | TRBD2 | TGTGCCAGCAGCTGGGGGGGACTAGCTGGGGCCAACGTCCTGACTTTC | CASSWGGLAGANVLTF
TRBJ2-5 | . | TRBV5-4 | . | TGTGCCAGCAGCCCCTGGACCGCGGGGGCCGGGACCCAGTACTTC | CASSPWTAGAGTQYF
TRBJ2-1 | . | TRBV29-1 | . | TGCAGCGTGAATAAAGGCGGGAATGAGCAGTTCTTC | CSVNKGGNEQFF
TRBJ1-1 | . | TRBV29-1 | TRBD1 | TGCAGCGTTGAAGATTCGCGGGGGGACAGAGCAAACACTGAAGCTTTCTTT | CSVEDSRGDRANTEAFF
TRBJ2-7 | . | TRBV7-3 | TRBD2 | TGTGCCAGCAGCCCATCGGGGGGAAACGAGCAGTACTTC | CASSPSGGNEQYF
TRBJ1-3 | few | TRBV6-5 | TRBD1 | TGTGCCACCACAGGGGGCGATGGTGGAAACACCATATATTTT | CATTGGDGGNTIYF
TRBJ2-6 | . | TRBV6-6 | TRBD1 | TGTGCCAGCAGCGACAGGGCTGGGGCCAACGTCCTGACTTTC | CASSDRAGANVLTF
TRBJ1-2 | . | TRBV29-1 | TRBD1 | TGCAGCGTAGTGGGACAGGGGACCTATGGCTACACCTTC | CSVVGQGTYGYTF
TRBJ2-1 | . | TRBV5-4 | . | TGTGCCAGCAGCTTCATTGCGGAGAGTCAGTTCTTC | CASSFIAESQFF
TRBJ2-6 | . | TRBV12-3/TRBV12-4 | . | TGTGCCAGTTCTAGGTCTGGGGCCAACGTCCTGACTTTC | CASSRSGANVLTF
TRBJ1-2 | . | TRBV7-8 | TRBD1 | TGTGCCAGCAGAGTAAGCAGGGGGGACCTTCATGGCTACACCTTC | CASRVSRGDLHGYTF
TRBJ2-1 | . | TRBV7-2 | TRBD2 | TGTGCCAGCAGCTTAGTTGCGGGGGGGCTTGGTGAGCAGTTCTTC | CASSLVAGGLGEQFF
TRBJ2-5 | . | TRBV3-1/TRBV3-2 | TRBD2 | TGTGCCAGCAGCCAAGTAGCGGGGGTAGAGACCCAGTACTTC | CASSQVAGVETQYF
TRBJ2-1 | . | TRBV6-5 | TRBD2 | TGTGCCAGCAGCACATTAGCGGGGGCCGCCAATGAGCAGTTCTTC | CASSTLAGAANEQFF
TRBJ1-4 | . | TRBV3-1/TRBV3-2 | TRBD1 | TGTGCCAGCAGCCAAGGTCCAGGGGGTCATGAAAAACTGTTTTTT | CASSQGPGGHEKLFF
TRBJ1-5 | . | TRBV5-4 | . | TGTGCCAGCAGCCGCGGGGGGGTTGGGGACGAGCCCCAGCATTTT | CASSRGGVGDEPQHF
TRBJ1-4 | . | TRBV11-2 | . | TGTGCCAGCAGCGCATGGGAGGGAAAACTGTTTTTT | CASSAWEGKLFF
TRBJ2-7 | once | TRBV30 | TRBD1 | TGTGCCTGGAGTGTACACGGGACAGGGTTCTACGAGCAGTACTTC | CAWSVHGTGFYEQYF
TRBJ1-1 | . | TRBV7-7 | . | TGTGCTAGCAGGCCAGGGGCGATGAACACTGAAGCTTTCTTT | CASRPGAMNTEAFF
TRBJ2-3 | . | TRBV9 | . | TGTGCCAGCAGCCCCCTCCAGGGGCCTTGGGCAGATACGCAGTATTTT | CASSPLQGPWADTQYF
TRBJ1-4 | . | TRBV11-2 | TRBD1 | TGTGCCAGCAGAAGGGGACAGGGGGCGCATGAAAAACTGTTTTTT | CASRRGQGAHEKLFF
TRBJ1-1 | . | TRBV11-1 | . | TGTGCCAGCAGCTTAGCTTTGGCGGGGAACACTGAAGCTTTCTTT | CASSLALAGNTEAFF
TRBJ2-5 | . | TRBV29-1 | TRBD2 | TGCAGCCCCGAGGGTAGCGGGGGCCAAAAGAGGGAGACCCAGTACTTC | CSPEGSGGQKRETQYF
TRBJ1-5 | . | TRBV19 | . | TGTGCCAGTAGCCCCCAGGGACAGCCCCAGCATTTT | CASSPQGQPQHF
TRBJ2-5 | . | TRBV5-8 | . | TGTGCCAGCAGCCGGACACCGACCCAAGAGACCCAGTACTTC | CASSRTPTQETQYF
TRBJ1-5 | . | TRBV9 | . | TGTGCCTCCGGCCCAGGGAATCAGCCCCAGCATTTT | CASGPGNQPQHF
TRBJ2-1 | . | TRBV20-1 | TRBD1 | TGCAGTGCTAGTCATACCGGGACAGCTTTGTTCTTC | CSASHTGTALFF
TRBJ1-2 | . | TRBV9 | . | TGTGCCAGCAGCCCTGACGGGGGCTACACCTTC | CASSPDGGYTF
TRBJ2-7 | . | TRBV11-3 | . | TGTGCCAGCAGCTCCGAAACAGATCTACACGAGCAGTACTTC | CASSSETDLHEQYF
TRBJ1-2 | . | TRBV19 | TRBD1 | TGTGCCAGTACTTATTCCACAGGGGGCTATGGCTACACCTTC | CASTYSTGGYGYTF
TRBJ1-1 | . | TRBV6-5 | . | TGTGCCAGCAGCATCCGTCAAGCTCACACTGAAGCTTTCTTT | CASSIRQAHTEAFF
TRBJ2-3 | . | TRBV7-3 | . | TGTGCCAGCAGCTTAATCGTGGGGGCGGATACGCAGTATTTT | CASSLIVGADTQYF
TRBJ1-1 | . | TRBV12-5 | TRBD1 | TGTGCTAGTGGTTTGGTAAACAGGGGCTTTTACACTGAAGCTTTCTTT | CASGLVNRGFYTEAFF
TRBJ1-1 | . | TRBV12-3/TRBV12-4 | . | TGTGCCAGCAGGGGCTCGATGAACACTGAAGCTTTCTTT | CASRGSMNTEAFF
TRBJ1-1 | . | TRBV6-5 | TRBD1 | TGTGCCAGCAGGACCGGGACAGTGAACACTGAAGCTTTCTTT | CASRTGTVNTEAFF
TRBJ2-2 | . | TRBV5-1 | . | TGCGCCAGCAGCTTGGGCCGGGGGGAGCTGTTTTTT | CASSLGRGELFF
TRBJ1-4 | once | TRBV18 | . | TGTGCCAGCTCAGGGCAGCTCAATGAAAAACTGTTTTTT | CASSGQLNEKLFF
TRBJ1-2 | . | TRBV4-1 | TRBD1 | TGCGCCAGCAGCCAAGCCCCCGGGACAGGGGGGGGCTACACCTTC | CASSQAPGTGGGYTF
TRBJ2-2 | . | TRBV3-1/TRBV3-2 | . | TGTGCCAGCGGGCGGGTAGCGTACACCGGGGAGCTGTTTTTT | CASGRVAYTGELFF